The next 24 T cell receptor beta chains were all read from a single sample in a study of lymphopenia after photon versus proton radiotherapy. TCRdb's copy holds only in-frame clones and misses some; the assay was immunoSEQ multiplex PCR. The sample records 52,000 or so clones, 80% to 95% being singletons. The sample here was peripheral blood, taken from a patient treated with photon-based radiotherapy. The receptor set was obtained from a woman between 35 and 50 years old with cholangiocarcinoma.

The V gene is TRBV18, the J gene TRBJ2-7; 8 nucleotides agree with TRBD1. V lost 2 bases, J lost 2 bases, and 5 bases stayed unmatched. This CDR3 has 15 residues. Germline V gene lookup returns CDR1 KGHSH and CDR2 LQKENI. The CDR3 spells CASSPIGQGAYEQYF. CDR3 coding DNA: TGTGCCAGCTCACCAATAGGACAGGGAGCCTACGAGCAGTACTTC.

V is TRBV7-2 and J is TRBJ2-5, with 14 bases that match TRBD2. The junction had 1 base not matched to a gene; V was cut back by 1 base and J by 3 bases. The CDR3 has 16 residues. In germline, CDR1 is SGHTA, CDR2 FQGNSA. CDR3 sequence reads: CASSLEGLAGEETQYF. The CDR3 DNA is TGTGCCAGCAGCTTAGAGGGACTAGCGGGAGAAGAGACCCAGTACTTC.

V is TRBV9 and J is TRBJ2-2; D gene ambiguous. V lost 2 bases and J 5 bases, leaving 7 bases between the germline ends. This CDR3 has 13 residues. Germline V gene lookup returns CDR1 SGDLS and CDR2 YYNGEE. As DNA, the CDR3 is TGTGCCAGCAGCGTGAAAGGGACCGGGGAGCTGTTTTTT. Protein sequence: CASSVKGTGELFF. Together with reference TRBV9 and TRBJ2-2, the CDR3 gives the full variable domain: DSGVTQTPKHLITATGQRVTLRCSPRSGDLSVYWYQQSLDQGLQFLIQYYNGEERAKGNILERFSAQQFPDLHSELNLSSLELGDSALYFCASSVKGTGELFFGEGSRLTVL.

This chain connects TRBV9 to TRBJ2-2; no reliable D call. This CDR3 contains 14 residues. Trimming stripped 3 bases from V and 4 bases from J, with 10 bases between. Germline loops: CDR1 SGDLS, CDR2 YYNGEE. CDR3 sequence: CASSGPGSTGELFF. CDR3 sequence (DNA): TGTGCCAGCAGCGGGCCAGGAAGCACCGGGGAGCTGTTTTTT.

The chain carries TRBV7-3 and TRBJ2-1; 7 bases are a match to TRBD2. The germline V gene has CDR1 SGHTA and CDR2 FQGTGA. Trimming removed 5 bases from V and 4 bases from J; junction bases left unmatched: 2. This CDR3 has 13 residues. In nucleotides, the CDR3 is TGTGCCAGCAGCCTAGCGGTTTACAATGAGCAGTTCTTC. Translation: CASSLAVYNEQFF.

The chain recombines TRBV5-1 with TRBJ1-6; TRBD1 might be the D (5 bases). With 4 bases removed from V and 6 bases from J, the gap between germline ends came to 14 bases. This CDR3 is 15 amino acids long. CDR1 SGHRS and CDR2 YFSETQ come from the germline V gene. DNA of the CDR3: TGCGCCAGCAGCACAACAGGAGACGCTAATTCACCCCTCCACTTT. Translating gives CASSTTGDANSPLHF.

The chain has TRBV6-5 and TRBJ1-1; 8 bases are shared with TRBD1. CDR1 and CDR2 (germline): MNHEY, SVGAGI. With 6 bases clipped from V and 1 base from J, the junction kept 7 bases outside the gene matches. The length of the CDR3 is 15 residues. The CDR3 nucleotides read TGTGCCAGCAGCACGACCGGGACAGGGAACACTGAAGCTTTCTTT. As protein: CASSTTGTGNTEAFF.

The rearrangement joins TRBV28 to TRBJ1-3; unclear D gene. The CDR3 is made up of 15 amino acids. The ends were cut back, 5 bases at V and 0 bases at J, with 11 bases in the middle. Germline V lookup: CDR1 MDHEN, CDR2 SYDVKM. In nucleotides, the CDR3 is TGTGCCAGCAGTCAATATAGAAGCTCTGGAAACACCATATATTTT. Encoded protein: CASSQYRSSGNTIYF.

The chain is built from TRBV19 and TRBJ2-2; a possible D gene is TRBD2 (6 bases). V was cut by 7 bases and J by 0 bases, with 15 bases left in between. CDR3 length: 16 amino acids. The germline V gene has CDR1 LNHDA and CDR2 SQIVND (reference sequence). CDR3 in DNA: TGTGCCAGTACCCACAATCCGGGGGCGAACACCGGGGAGCTGTTTTTT. Encoded protein: CASTHNPGANTGELFF.

The rearrangement links TRBV9 to TRBJ1-6; possibly TRBD1 for D (6 bases). The CDR3 length is 14 residues. Germline V gene lookup returns CDR1 SGDLS and CDR2 YYNGEE. The V gene lost 4 bases and the J gene lost 9 bases, with 14 bases spanning the gap. The CDR3 here is CASSPTGIGSPLHF. The DNA of the CDR3 is TGTGCCAGCAGCCCAACAGGGATAGGTTCACCCCTCCACTTT.

The chain joins TRBV28 to TRBJ2-3; TRBD2 aligns across 9 bases. CDR3 length: 15 amino acids. Unmatched junction bases numbered 9, after V lost 6 bases and J lost 5 bases. CDR1 is MDHEN, CDR2 SYDVKM, per germline. In DNA, the CDR3 is TGTGCCAGCAGGCCAGGTACTAGCGGGTTAGATACGCAGTATTTT. This encodes CASRPGTSGLDTQYF.

V and J are TRBV9 and TRBJ1-2, with D perhaps TRBD1 (5 bases). Per the germline V gene, CDR1 is SGDLS and CDR2 is YYNGEE. V lost 0 bases to trimming and J lost 3 bases, with 12 bases between them. This CDR3 spans 15 amino acids. The CDR3 protein is CASSVGGGTHYGYTF. The CDR3 coding sequence is TGTGCCAGCAGCGTAGGGGGCGGTACCCACTATGGCTACACCTTC.

The chain combines TRBV13 with TRBJ1-5; D perhaps matches TRBD1 (5 bases). Germline loops: CDR1 PRHDT, CDR2 FYEKMQ (reference sequence). This CDR3 contains 13 residues. V lost 5 bases and J lost 6, with 11 bases in between. The CDR3 DNA is TGTGCCAGCAGCCGGCGGGACGGTCAGCCCCAGCATTTT. Its translation: CASSRRDGQPQHF.

This chain connects TRBV9 to TRBJ2-3; the D gene is possibly TRBD2 (6 bases). Germline loops: CDR1 SGDLS, CDR2 YYNGEE. V dropped 4 bases and J dropped 2 bases, with 20 bases sitting between them. This CDR3 is built from 17 residues. Here the CDR3 DNA reads TGTGCCAGCAGCCCCCGTAGGGGCGGGGTGCCCACAGATACGCAGTATTTT. Its protein is CASSPRRGGVPTDTQYF.

The chain combines TRBV9 with TRBJ2-7; no definite D call. CDR1 is SGDLS, CDR2 YYNGEE, per germline. Trimming removed 4 bases at V and 0 bases at J, with 11 bases between. CDR3 length equals 14 residues. CDR3 sequence: CASSLGSSSYEQYF. CDR3 nucleotides: TGTGCCAGCAGCCTGGGGTCAAGCTCCTACGAGCAGTACTTC.

The chain employs TRBV10-1 and TRBJ2-3; a weak D match, TRBD2 (5 bases). Trimming removed 5 bases from V and 0 bases from J, with 12 bases in between. The CDR3 sequence is 15 residues long. Germline loops: CDR1 WNHNN, CDR2 SYGVQD (reference sequence). CDR3 DNA sequence: TGCGCCAGCAGTAATAGCGAGACTAGCACAGATACGCAGTATTTT. This sequence encodes CASSNSETSTDTQYF.

The V and J genes are TRBV10-3 and TRBJ2-1, with 8 nucleotides matching TRBD1. The ends lost 7 bases at V and 7 bases at J; junction bases unmatched: 12. This CDR3 contains 15 residues. CDR1 and CDR2 (germline): ENHRY, SYGVKD. The CDR3: CAITGDRGGGNEQFF. CDR3 sequence (DNA): TGTGCCATCACCGGCGACAGGGGTGGAGGAAATGAGCAGTTCTTC.

The chain employs TRBV11-2 and TRBJ1-4, with no clear D. The CDR3 totals 12 residues. CDR1 and CDR2 from the germline V gene are SGHAT and FQNNGV. Trimming removed 1 base at V and 6 bases at J, with 3 bases between. The CDR3: CASSLADEKLFF. CDR3 nucleotide sequence: TGTGCCAGCAGCTTAGCGGATGAAAAACTGTTTTTT.

This clone has a single count. The V call is TRBV11-2, the J call TRBJ2-1; D unclear. The CDR3 contains 15 residues. The V gene's germline CDR1 is SGHAT and CDR2 FQNNGV. V was cut by 0 bases and J by 0 bases, with 6 bases left in between. This CDR3 reads CASSLDSSSYNEQFF. The CDR3 DNA reads TGTGCCAGCAGCTTAGACAGTAGCTCCTACAATGAGCAGTTCTTC. Looking up the rest from reference TRBV11-2 and TRBJ2-1 gives the full variable domain: EAGVAQSPRYKIIEKRQSVAFWCNPISGHATLYWYQQILGQGPKLLIQFQNNGVVDDSQLPKDRFSAERLKGVDSTLKIQPAKLEDSAVYLCASSLDSSSYNEQFFGPGTRLTVL.

With regard to this clone: The junction does not match germline at one end; this may be a read error. This chain joins TRBV4-3 and TRBJ1-2; 9 nucleotides line up with TRBD1. Germline V gives CDR1 LGHNA, CDR2 YSLEER. CDR3 length equals 15 residues. This CDR3 reads CASSPGTGTSIGYAF. In nucleotides, the CDR3 is TGCGCCAGCAGCCCTGGGACAGGGACATCTATTGGCTACGCCTTC.

J is TRBJ2-7 and V is TRBV11-2; perhaps TRBD1 as D (6 bases). This CDR3 is 18 amino acids long. The germline gives CDR1 SGHAT, CDR2 FQNNGV. V dropped 1 base and J dropped 2 bases, with 21 bases sitting between them. CDR3 bases: TGTGCCAGCAGCTTAGGGGATTTAGTCACAGGGAGCGCCTACGAGCAGTACTTC. This gives the protein CASSLGDLVTGSAYEQYF.

The gene calls are TRBV11-1 and TRBJ1-1; 8 bases match TRBD1. Per germline, CDR1 SGHAT and CDR2 FQDESV (reference sequence). V gave up 5 bases and J gave up 0 bases; unmatched junction bases: 8. The CDR3 has 16 amino acids. CDR3 DNA: TGTGCCAGCAGCCCCGACAGGGGCCTTATGAACACTGAAGCTTTCTTT. Protein: CASSPDRGLMNTEAFF. The whole variable domain, filled in from reference TRBV11-1 and TRBJ1-1, reads EAEVAQSPRYKITEKSQAVAFWCDPISGHATLYWYRQILGQGPELLVQFQDESVVDDSQLPKDRFSAERLKGVDSTLKIQPAELGDSAMYLCASSPDRGLMNTEAFFGQGTRLTVV.

This sequence joins TRBV5-1 and TRBJ1-3, with no clear D. With 5 bases removed from V and 1 base from J, the gap between germline ends came to 16 bases. Germline V gene sequence: CDR1 SGHRS, CDR2 YFSETQ. The CDR3 runs 16 residues. The chain's CDR3 is CASRTEAGGSGNTIYF. The CDR3 DNA reads as TGCGCCAGCAGGACCGAGGCGGGCGGGTCTGGAAACACCATATATTTT.

The chain links TRBV7-2 to TRBJ1-1, with 7 bases identical to TRBD1. V lost 4 bases and J lost 2; bases outside the gene matches: 1. The V gene's germline CDR1 is SGHTA and CDR2 FQGNSA. This CDR3 region has 13 residues. CDR3: CASSWTGNTEAFF. Written as DNA, the CDR3 is TGTGCCAGCAGCTGGACAGGCAACACTGAAGCTTTCTTT.